The 30 T cell receptor beta chains below all came from one sample that was sequenced in a study of regulatory T cells in long-lasting Graves disease. Time point specified: newly diagnosed GD, antithyroid drugs for less than 3 months. Generation of the TCR library employed RNA extracted from PBMCs. Arm-PCR of CDR3 regions with iRepertoire HTBI primers generated TCR beta libraries. TCRdb ran MiXCR on the multiplex PCR reads and lists one entry per CDR3 protein. This sample has 300,000 to 400,000 distinct CDR3 sequences; 18% occur once, and the top ten carry about 39%. Source: peripheral blood mononuclear cells (PBMCs), taken at new diagnosis, from a patient treated with antithyroid drugs. The receptors were gathered from a female donor with Graves disease.

In its sample, this clonotype was seen many times. The chain is built from TRBV12-3 or TRBV12-4 and TRBJ1-2; D ambiguous. V dropped 3 bases and J dropped 0 bases, with 5 bases sitting between them. This CDR3 is 13 amino acids long. CDR3 region: CASSFSPNYGYTF. CDR3 DNA: TGTGCCAGCAGTTTTAGTCCTAACTATGGCTACACCTTC.

This clonotype has a count of ten or more. The gene calls are TRBV20-1 and TRBJ2-5, with D tentatively TRBD1 (5 bases). Germline CDR1 and CDR2: DFQATT and SNEGSKA (reference sequence). CDR3 size: 12 residues. The V end lost 3 bases, the J end lost 5 bases, and 10 bases lay between the germline ends. The CDR3 DNA is TGCAGTGCTAGGGACAACACGGAGACCCAGTACTTC. Amino acid sequence: CSARDNTETQYF.

This clonotype occurred many times. This rearrangement joins TRBV30 to TRBJ2-3; TRBD2 is a possible D gene (5 bases). The CDR3 has 12 residues. Germline values: CDR1 GTSNPN, CDR2 SVGIG (reference sequence). Trimming pared 3 bases from V and 3 bases from J, leaving 7 bases between. The CDR3 region is CAWRGGTDTQYF. The CDR3 DNA reads as TGTGCCTGGAGGGGCGGGACAGATACGCAGTATTTT.

This clonotype was seen many times. The chain joins TRBV27 to TRBJ1-2; D is unresolved. The CDR3 runs to 13 residues. V dropped 3 bases and J dropped 0 bases, with 5 bases sitting between them. Looked up from germline, CDR1 is MNHEY and CDR2 is SMNVEV (reference sequence). The CDR3 DNA reads as TGTGCCAGCAGTTTTTCATCTAACTATGGCTACACCTTC. Translating gives CASSFSSNYGYTF.

This clonotype has more than one count but fewer than ten. The junction differs from germline at one of its ends, possibly a read error. This sequence joins TRBV5-1 and TRBJ2-7; 9 nucleotides match TRBD1. The CDR3 extends over 13 amino acids. From germline, CDR1 is SGHRS and CDR2 YFSETQ. DNA for the CDR3: TGCGCCAGCAGCTTGGATAGCCGGGACAGGGCCCTGTTC. This sequence encodes CASSLDSRDRALF.

This clonotype occurred many times. The chain recombines TRBV19 with TRBJ1-1; a possible D gene is TRBD1 (6 bases). Germline loops: CDR1 LNHDA, CDR2 SQIVND (reference sequence). CDR3 size: 15 residues. Trimming removed 7 bases from V and 0 bases from J, with 15 bases in between. The CDR3 sequence is CASTPGGPVNTEAFF. CDR3 DNA sequence: TGTGCCAGTACCCCGGGGGGCCCTGTGAACACTGAAGCTTTCTTT.

This clonotype has a handful of counts. V and J are TRBV9 and TRBJ2-1; a possible D gene is TRBD1 (5 bases). This CDR3 is 13 amino acids long. The V end lost 4 bases, the J end lost 10 bases, and 15 bases lay between the germline ends. Germline lookup yields CDR1 SGDLS and CDR2 YYNGEE. The CDR3 reads CASSSVGQAEQFF. The DNA for the CDR3 is TGTGCCAGCAGCTCGGTGGGGCAGGCCGAGCAGTTCTTC. Together with reference TRBV9 and TRBJ2-1, the CDR3 gives the full variable domain: DSGVTQTPKHLITATGQRVTLRCSPRSGDLSVYWYQQSLDQGLQFLIQYYNGEERAKGNILERFSAQQFPDLHSELNLSSLELGDSALYFCASSSVGQAEQFFGPGTRLTVL.

With respect to this clonotype: With a much larger clone just one base away, this may be a read error. The rearrangement links TRBV27 to TRBJ1-2; D not resolved. V lost 0 bases to trimming and J lost 9 bases, with 14 bases between them. In germline, CDR1 is MNHEY, CDR2 SMNVEV (reference sequence). The CDR3 is 14 residues long. CDR3 DNA sequence: TGTGCCAGCAGTTTATCGACGGAGGAGGATAGCTACACCTTC. As protein: CASSLSTEEDSYTF.

Concerning this clonotype: A read error is likely, as this CDR3 ends without the conserved phenylalanine or tryptophan. The chain combines TRBV11-2 with TRBJ2-3; possibly TRBD2 for D (7 bases). Germline CDR1 reads SGHAT; CDR2 reads FQNNGV. Trimming removed 5 bases from V and 2 bases from J, with 17 bases in between. The CDR3 consists of 16 residues. CDR3 in amino acids: CASSPQGGGNTDTQYL. The CDR3 bases are TGTGCCAGCAGCCCTCAGGGCGGGGGCAACACAGATACGCAGTATTTG.

This clonotype was counted many times. The junction departs from germline at one end; a sequencing error may be responsible. J is TRBJ2-4 and V is TRBV2; 7 positions agree with TRBD1. The CDR3 loop spans 15 amino acids. Germline V lookup: CDR1 SNHLY, CDR2 FYNNEI. The CDR3 region has the DNA TGTGCCAGCAGCGAAGACAGGGCCCCCAAAAACATTCAGTACTTC. Translation gives CASSEDRAPKNIQYF.

This clonotype came up many times. The chain uses TRBV28 and TRBJ2-5; 12 nucleotides line up with TRBD2. V shed 3 bases and J 2 bases; nucleotides not matched to a gene: 13. Germline loops: CDR1 MDHEN, CDR2 SYDVKM. CDR3 length: 19 residues. The CDR3, as DNA: TGTGCCAGCAGTTTTCCCCTTTGGACTAGCGGGAATACTCAAGAGACCCAGTACTTC. It yields the protein CASSFPLWTSGNTQETQYF.

This clonotype was found many times. At one end the junction does not follow the germline gene, possibly because of a read error. J is TRBJ2-7 and V is TRBV7-2; D might be TRBD2 (7 bases). The CDR3 is 15 residues long. Germline CDR1 SGHTA, CDR2 FQGNSA. The CDR3 here is CASSEGGPTSYEQYF. Written as DNA, the CDR3 is TGCGCCAGCAGCGAGGGGGGGCCTACCTCCTACGAGCAGTACTTC.

The rearrangement joins TRBV9 to TRBJ2-1; 9 nucleotides agree with TRBD2. The CDR3 is 13 amino acids. After removal of 4 bases from V and 7 bases from J, the junction contained 3 bases not matched to a gene. The V gene's germline CDR1 is SGDLS and CDR2 YYNGEE. The CDR3, as DNA: TGTGCCAGCAGCCTTAGCGGGAGTAATGAGCAGTTCTTC. The encoded protein is CASSLSGSNEQFF.

This clonotype was recorded at least ten times. This rearrangement joins TRBV15 to TRBJ2-5, with D perhaps TRBD2 (5 bases). V was clipped by 3 bases and J by 4 bases, with 9 bases between them. The CDR3 runs 13 residues. CDR1 and CDR2 (germline): LNHNV, YYDKDF (reference sequence). CDR3 sequence reads: CATSSGGSETQYF. CDR3 nucleotide sequence: TGTGCCACCAGCAGTGGAGGTTCAGAGACCCAGTACTTC. Based on the CDR3 plus reference TRBV15 and TRBJ2-5, the full variable domain is DAMVIQNPRYQVTQFGKPVTLSCSQTLNHNVMYWYQQKSSQAPKLLFHYYDKDFNNEADTPDNFQSRRPNTSFCFLDIRSPGLGDTAMYLCATSSGGSETQYFGPGTRLLVL.

This clonotype was observed at least ten times. One junction end disagrees with the germline gene, perhaps due to a read error. This chain connects TRBV28 to TRBJ2-1, with 8 bases that match TRBD2. The CDR3 totals 15 residues. Per the germline V gene, CDR1 is MDHEN and CDR2 is SYDVKM. The CDR3 reads CASSDLAGPYNEQLF. The CDR3 region has the DNA TGTGCCAGCAGTGACCTAGCGGGTCCCTACAATGAGCAGCTCTTC.

In its sample, this clonotype was seen many times. The chain combines TRBV12-3 or TRBV12-4 with TRBJ2-5; 9 bases fit TRBD2. V lost 3 bases, J lost 4 bases, and 3 bases stayed unmatched. This CDR3 has 14 residues. Here the CDR3 reads CASSFILAGETQYF. CDR3 nucleotide sequence: TGTGCCAGCAGTTTTATACTAGCGGGAGAGACCCAGTACTTC.

Note on this clonotype: This may come from a read error, since a much larger clone is one base off. J is TRBJ2-7 and V is TRBV3-1, with D uncertain. CDR1 and CDR2 (germline): LGHDT, YNNKEL (reference sequence). CDR3 size: 11 residues. The CDR3 sequence is CACSQEHEQYF. CDR3 sequence (DNA): TGTGCCTGCAGCCAAGAGCACGAGCAGTACTTC.

A few counts support this clonotype. The chain is built from TRBV20-1 and TRBJ2-2; 9 positions agree with TRBD2. Looked up from germline, CDR1 is DFQATT and CDR2 is SNEGSKA (reference sequence). The CDR3 has 16 residues. V lost 0 bases to trimming and J lost 7 bases; unmatched junction nucleotides: 9. CDR3 sequence (DNA): TGCAGTGCTAGAGATTCACTAGCGGGTTTGTACGGGGAGCTGTTTTTT. It translates to CSARDSLAGLYGELFF.

Ten or more counts support this clonotype. The chain is built from TRBV12-3 or TRBV12-4 and TRBJ2-7, with 9 bases identical to TRBD1. The CDR3 has 15 amino acids. Trimming cost V 1 base and J 3 bases; bases outside gene matches: 4. CDR3 coding DNA: TGTGCCAGCAGTTTAGGGACAGGGGACTACTACGAGCAGTACTTC. It specifies CASSLGTGDYYEQYF.

This clonotype was detected ten times or more. The chain links TRBV20-1 to TRBJ2-5; weak D call: TRBD1 (6 bases). Germline assignment: CDR1 DFQATT and CDR2 SNEGSKA (reference sequence). The V end was cut by 6 bases, the J end by 2 bases, with 13 bases between. The length of the CDR3 is 13 residues. CDR3 sequence reads: CSAPQGFQETQYF. In DNA form, the CDR3 reads TGCAGTGCCCCGCAGGGGTTTCAAGAGACCCAGTACTTC.

The chain couples TRBV6-2 or TRBV6-3 to TRBJ2-5, with 7 bases matching TRBD2. The ends lost 2 bases at V and 2 bases at J; junction bases unmatched: 2. This CDR3 has 14 residues. CDR1 is MNHEY and CDR2 is SVGEGT in the germline V gene. The CDR3 loop is CASSYQRGQETQYF. The CDR3 coding sequence is TGTGCCAGCAGTTACCAGCGGGGTCAAGAGACCCAGTACTTC.

This clonotype was detected ten times or more. The chain recombines TRBV10-2 with TRBJ2-1, with TRBD1 as a possible D gene (5 bases). V was pared by 0 bases and J by 2 bases, with 8 bases between. The CDR3 covers 15 residues. Germline lookup yields CDR1 WSHSY and CDR2 SAAADI. The CDR3 reads CASSESAGTYNEQFF. DNA for the CDR3: TGCGCCAGCAGTGAGTCGGCAGGGACCTACAATGAGCAGTTCTTC.

The V gene is TRBV6-5, the J gene TRBJ1-2, with 7 bases fitting TRBD1. The germline gives CDR1 MNHEY, CDR2 SVGAGI. Trimming cost V 0 bases and J 4 bases; bases outside gene matches: 8. This CDR3 contains 16 residues. CDR3 sequence (DNA): TGTGCCAGCAGTTACTCCCGTTCGGCAGGGGGCTATGGCTACACCTTC. It encodes CASSYSRSAGGYGYTF.

The chain links TRBV6-5 to TRBJ1-1, with D unclear. Per germline, CDR1 MNHEY and CDR2 SVGAGI. V was trimmed by 0 bases and J by 6 bases, leaving 8 bases between them. CDR3 length: 13 amino acids. The CDR3 region is CASSYSEYSEAFF. CDR3 sequence (DNA): TGTGCCAGCAGTTACTCGGAGTACTCTGAAGCTTTCTTT.

There are many counts of this clonotype. This chain connects TRBV6-4 to TRBJ2-2, with a tentative D call TRBD1 (5 bases). Germline CDR1 is MRHNA and CDR2 is SNTAGT. V lost 5 bases and J lost 4, with 8 bases in between. CDR3 size: 13 residues. The CDR3 reads CASSPGSTGELFF. CDR3 DNA: TGTGCCAGCAGTCCAGGGTCCACCGGGGAGCTGTTTTTT.

This clonotype was recorded at least ten times. The chain couples TRBV28 to TRBJ2-5; 12 bases align to TRBD1. Germline CDR1 is MDHEN and CDR2 is SYDVKM. The junction had 6 bases not matched to a gene; V was cut back by 6 bases and J by 4 bases. The CDR3 is 15 amino acids. In DNA, the CDR3 is TGTGCCAGCAGCCCTGGGGACAGGGGGCGAGAGACCCAGTACTTC. Protein sequence: CASSPGDRGRETQYF.

Worth noting for this clonotype: Compared with germline, one end of the junction differs, possibly owing to a read error. This chain uses TRBV27 with TRBJ2-5, with a weak D call TRBD2 (6 bases). Germline CDR1 is MNHEY and CDR2 is SMNVEV (reference sequence). CDR3 size: 15 residues. DNA of the CDR3: TGTGCCAGTAGTTTAGGAGGGACGCTGCAGGGGACCCAGTACTTC. Translating gives CASSLGGTLQGTQYF.

The sample holds many counts of this clonotype. The chain links TRBV7-2 to TRBJ2-7; 11 positions match TRBD1. V gave up 6 bases and J gave up 4 bases; unmatched junction bases: 2. This CDR3 comprises 13 residues. CDR1 is SGHTA, CDR2 FQGNSA, per germline. CDR3 nucleotide sequence: TGTGCCAGCAGTGGACAGGGGGCTTACGAGCAGTACTTC. Protein product: CASSGQGAYEQYF.

This clonotype was seen many times. The chain employs TRBV20-1 and TRBJ2-2, with 7 bases matching TRBD2. This CDR3 is built from 14 residues. Germline CDR1 DFQATT, CDR2 SNEGSKA (reference sequence). Losses at the gene ends were 6 bases for V and 6 bases for J; bases not matched to a gene: 10. The CDR3 here is CSASRLAAPGELFF. Here the CDR3 DNA reads TGCAGTGCCTCCCGACTAGCCGCACCCGGGGAGCTGTTTTTT.

This clonotype was counted a few times. One base away lies a much larger clone, so this may be a sequencing read error. J is TRBJ2-2 and V is TRBV28; 8 nucleotides align to TRBD1. Germline CDR1 reads MDHEN; CDR2 reads SYDVKM. CDR3 length: 16 residues. The CDR3 here is CASSLEWDRQTGELVF. The CDR3 bases are TGTGCCAGCAGTTTAGAGTGGGACAGGCAGACCGGGGAGCTGGTTTTT.